This TCR beta chain came from a study of T cells in Graves' hyperthyroidism and ophthalmopathy. Germline V lookup: CDR1 SNHLY, CDR2 FYNNEI. The CDR3 contains 17 residues. Trimming removed 4 bases at V and 1 base at J, with 16 bases between. This clonotype appeared many times. The antigen is undetermined. TCR beta CDR3 sequences were amplified from RNA transcripts. Using the HTBI primer set, a first-round RT-PCR was run on the TCR CDR3. TCRdb re-analysed the multiplex PCR reads in MiXCR, keeping a single row per CDR3 protein. The sample contains about 270,000 distinct CDR3 sequences, about 15% of which appear only once. Findings and caveats of the study: A model of 13 V-J features distinguished ophthalmopathy from stable hyperthyroidism.

The receptor was derived from a woman aged 50 to 65 with Graves' hyperthyroidism that later progressed to Graves' ophthalmopathy. This chain links TRBV2 with TRBJ2-2; D might be TRBD2 (5 bases). The sample comprised blood. The CDR3 DNA follows: TGTGCCAGCAGTGCGATTGGAGGCCCACTGAACACCGGGGAGCTGTTTTTT. This gives the protein CASSAIGGPLNTGELFF.